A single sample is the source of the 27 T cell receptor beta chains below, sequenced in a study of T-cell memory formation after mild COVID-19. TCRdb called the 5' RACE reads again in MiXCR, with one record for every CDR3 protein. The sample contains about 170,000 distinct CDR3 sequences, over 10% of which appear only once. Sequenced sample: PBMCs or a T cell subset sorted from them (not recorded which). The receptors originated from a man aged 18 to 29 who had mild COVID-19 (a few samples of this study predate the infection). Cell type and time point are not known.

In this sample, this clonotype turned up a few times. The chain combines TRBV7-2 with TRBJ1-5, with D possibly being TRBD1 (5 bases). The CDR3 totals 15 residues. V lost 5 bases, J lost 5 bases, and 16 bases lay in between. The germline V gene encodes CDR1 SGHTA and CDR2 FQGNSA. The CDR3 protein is CASSLVRAKYQPQHF. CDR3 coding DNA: TGTGCCAGCAGCCTTGTCAGGGCTAAGTATCAGCCCCAGCATTTT. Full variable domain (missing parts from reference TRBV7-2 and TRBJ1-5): GAGVSQSPSNKVTEKGKDVELRCDPISGHTALYWYRQSLGQGLEFLIYFQGNSAPDKSGLPSDRFSAERTGGSVSTLTIQRTQQEDSAVYLCASSLVRAKYQPQHFGDGTRLSIL.

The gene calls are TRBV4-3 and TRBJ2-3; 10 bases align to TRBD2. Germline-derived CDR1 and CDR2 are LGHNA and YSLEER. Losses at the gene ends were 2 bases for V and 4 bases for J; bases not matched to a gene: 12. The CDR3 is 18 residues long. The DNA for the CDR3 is TGCGCCAGCAGCCAAAGGGCTAGCGGGGGTATCGTCGCAGATACGCAGTATTTT. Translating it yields CASSQRASGGIVADTQYF.

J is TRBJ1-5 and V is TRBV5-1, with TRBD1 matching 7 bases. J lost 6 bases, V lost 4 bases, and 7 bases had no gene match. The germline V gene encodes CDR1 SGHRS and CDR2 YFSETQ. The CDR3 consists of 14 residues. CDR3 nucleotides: TGCGCCAGCAGCCAAACAGGGGTCGGTCAGCCCCAGCATTTT. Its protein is CASSQTGVGQPQHF.

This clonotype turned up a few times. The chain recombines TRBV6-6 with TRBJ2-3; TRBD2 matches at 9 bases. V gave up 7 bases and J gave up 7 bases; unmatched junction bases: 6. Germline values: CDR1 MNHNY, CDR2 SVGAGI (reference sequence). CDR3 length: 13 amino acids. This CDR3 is CASTPGLANTQYF. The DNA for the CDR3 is TGTGCCAGCACTCCGGGACTAGCCAATACGCAGTATTTT.

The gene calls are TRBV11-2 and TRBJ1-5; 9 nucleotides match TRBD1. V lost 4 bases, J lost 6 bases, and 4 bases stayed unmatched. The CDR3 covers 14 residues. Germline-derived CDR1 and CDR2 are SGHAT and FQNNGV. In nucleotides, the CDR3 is TGTGCCAGCAGCTCGACAGGGGGGCGTCAGCCCCAGCATTTT. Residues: CASSSTGGRQPQHF.

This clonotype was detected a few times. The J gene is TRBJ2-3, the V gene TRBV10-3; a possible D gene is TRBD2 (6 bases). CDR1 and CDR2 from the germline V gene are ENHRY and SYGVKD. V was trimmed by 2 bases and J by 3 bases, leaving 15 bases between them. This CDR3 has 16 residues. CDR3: CAISEPQIAGTDTQYF. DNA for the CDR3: TGTGCCATCAGTGAGCCGCAAATCGCGGGGACAGATACGCAGTATTTT.

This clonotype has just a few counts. The CDR3 sequence is CASSRDSSSYNSPLHF. The CDR3 DNA follows: TGTGCCAGCTCAAGGGACAGTAGCTCCTATAATTCACCCCTCCACTTT. The chain employs TRBV18 and TRBJ1-6, with TRBD1 matching 7 bases. The CDR3 runs 16 residues. Germline V lookup: CDR1 KGHSH, CDR2 LQKENI. V gave up 5 bases and J gave up 0 bases; unmatched junction bases: 4.

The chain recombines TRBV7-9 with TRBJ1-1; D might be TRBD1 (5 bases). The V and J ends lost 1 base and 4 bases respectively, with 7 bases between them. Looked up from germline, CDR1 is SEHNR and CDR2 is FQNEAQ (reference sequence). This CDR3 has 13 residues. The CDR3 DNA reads TGTGCCAGCAGCTTAGAGGGACGCACTGAAGCTTTCTTT. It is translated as CASSLEGRTEAFF.

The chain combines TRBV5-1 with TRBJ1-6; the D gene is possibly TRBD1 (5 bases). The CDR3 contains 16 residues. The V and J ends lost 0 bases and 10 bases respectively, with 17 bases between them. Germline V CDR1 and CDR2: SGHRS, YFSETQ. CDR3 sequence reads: CASSLGGPRANSPLHF. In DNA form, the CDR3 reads TGCGCCAGCAGCTTGGGGGGCCCCAGGGCGAACTCACCCCTCCACTTT.

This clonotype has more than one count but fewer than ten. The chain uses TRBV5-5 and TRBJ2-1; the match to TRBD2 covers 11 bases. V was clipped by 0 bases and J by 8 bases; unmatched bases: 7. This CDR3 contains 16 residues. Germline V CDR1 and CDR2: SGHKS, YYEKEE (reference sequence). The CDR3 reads CASSLGPSGGRYEQFF. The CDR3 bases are TGTGCCAGCAGCTTGGGGCCTAGCGGGGGGAGGTATGAGCAGTTCTTC. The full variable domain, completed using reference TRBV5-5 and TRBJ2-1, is DAGVTQSPTHLIKTRGQQVTLRCSPISGHKSVSWYQQVLGQGPQFIFQYYEKEERGRGNFPDRFSARQFPNYSSELNVNALLLGDSALYLCASSLGPSGGRYEQFFGPGTRLTVL.

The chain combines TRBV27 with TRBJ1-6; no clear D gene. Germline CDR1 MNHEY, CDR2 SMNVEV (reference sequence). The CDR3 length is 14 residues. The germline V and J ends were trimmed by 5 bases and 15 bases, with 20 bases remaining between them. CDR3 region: CASSVRWPIWVLHF. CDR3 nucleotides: TGTGCCAGCAGTGTCCGCTGGCCAATATGGGTCCTCCACTTT.

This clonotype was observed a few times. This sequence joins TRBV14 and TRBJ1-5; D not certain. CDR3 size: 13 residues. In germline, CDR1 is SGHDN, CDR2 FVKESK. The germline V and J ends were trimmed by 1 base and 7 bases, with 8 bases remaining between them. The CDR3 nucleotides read TGTGCCAGCAGCCAAGGATTAGGGCAGCCCCAGCATTTT. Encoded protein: CASSQGLGQPQHF.

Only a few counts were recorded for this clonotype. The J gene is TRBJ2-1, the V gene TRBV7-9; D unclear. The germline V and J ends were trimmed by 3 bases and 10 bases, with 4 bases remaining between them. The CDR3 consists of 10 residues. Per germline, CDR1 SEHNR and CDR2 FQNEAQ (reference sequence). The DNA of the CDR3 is TGTGCCAGCAGCTTGTCCGAGCAGTTCTTC. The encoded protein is CASSLSEQFF.

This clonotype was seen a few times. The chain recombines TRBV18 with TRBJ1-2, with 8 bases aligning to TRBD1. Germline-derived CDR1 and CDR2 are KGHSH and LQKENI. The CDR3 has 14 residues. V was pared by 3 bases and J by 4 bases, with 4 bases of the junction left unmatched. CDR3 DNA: TGTGCCAGCTCACCTGGGCAGGGGGCCTATGGCTACACCTTC. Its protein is CASSPGQGAYGYTF.

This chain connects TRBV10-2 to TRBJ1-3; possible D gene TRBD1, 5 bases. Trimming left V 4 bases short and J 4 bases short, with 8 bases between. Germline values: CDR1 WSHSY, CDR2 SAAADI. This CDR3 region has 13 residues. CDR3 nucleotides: TGCGCCAGCAGTGTAGGGGTCGGAAACACCATATATTTT. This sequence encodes CASSVGVGNTIYF.

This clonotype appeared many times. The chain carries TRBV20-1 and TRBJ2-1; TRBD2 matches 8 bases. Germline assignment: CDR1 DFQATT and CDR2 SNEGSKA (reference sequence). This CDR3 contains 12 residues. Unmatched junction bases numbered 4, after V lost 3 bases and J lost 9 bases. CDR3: CSASGGAFEQFF. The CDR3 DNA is TGCAGTGCTAGCGGGGGGGCCTTTGAGCAGTTCTTC.

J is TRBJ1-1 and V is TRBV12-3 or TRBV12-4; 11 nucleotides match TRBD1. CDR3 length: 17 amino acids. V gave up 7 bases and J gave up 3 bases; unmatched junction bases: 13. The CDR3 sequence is CASTPGTGGALYTEAFF. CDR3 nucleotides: TGTGCCAGCACCCCCGGGACAGGGGGAGCCCTCTACACTGAAGCTTTCTTT.

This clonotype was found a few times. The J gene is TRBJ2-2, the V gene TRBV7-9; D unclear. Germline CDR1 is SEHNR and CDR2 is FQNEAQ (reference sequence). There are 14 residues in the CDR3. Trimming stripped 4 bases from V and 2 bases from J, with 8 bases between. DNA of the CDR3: TGTGCCAGCAGCTCCGACATAAACACCGGGGAGCTGTTTTTT. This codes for CASSSDINTGELFF.

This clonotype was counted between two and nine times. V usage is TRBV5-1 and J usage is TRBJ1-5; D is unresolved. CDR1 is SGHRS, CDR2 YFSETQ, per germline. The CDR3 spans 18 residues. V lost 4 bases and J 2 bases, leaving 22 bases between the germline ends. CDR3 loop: CASSPEVGYRRGNQPQHF. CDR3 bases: TGCGCCAGCAGCCCAGAGGTCGGGTACCGAAGGGGCAATCAGCCCCAGCATTTT.

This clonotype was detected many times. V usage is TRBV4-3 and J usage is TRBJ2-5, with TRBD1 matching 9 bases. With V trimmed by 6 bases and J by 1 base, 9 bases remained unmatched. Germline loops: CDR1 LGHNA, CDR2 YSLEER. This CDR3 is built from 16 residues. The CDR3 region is CASSAGQGFLQETQYF. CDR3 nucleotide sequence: TGCGCCAGCAGTGCTGGACAGGGGTTCCTCCAAGAGACCCAGTACTTC.

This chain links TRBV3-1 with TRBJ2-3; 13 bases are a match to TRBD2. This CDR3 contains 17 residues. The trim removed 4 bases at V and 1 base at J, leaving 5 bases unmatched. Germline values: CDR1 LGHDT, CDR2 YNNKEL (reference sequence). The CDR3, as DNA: TGTGCCAGCAGCCTTCGACTAGCGGGGGGAGGCACAGATACGCAGTATTTT. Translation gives CASSLRLAGGGTDTQYF.

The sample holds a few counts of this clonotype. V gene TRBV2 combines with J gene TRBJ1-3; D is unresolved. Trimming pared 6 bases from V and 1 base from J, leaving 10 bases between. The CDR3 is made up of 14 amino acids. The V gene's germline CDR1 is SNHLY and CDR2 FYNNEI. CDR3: CASRVDGSGNTIYF. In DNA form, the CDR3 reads TGTGCCAGCAGGGTCGATGGGTCTGGAAACACCATATATTTT.

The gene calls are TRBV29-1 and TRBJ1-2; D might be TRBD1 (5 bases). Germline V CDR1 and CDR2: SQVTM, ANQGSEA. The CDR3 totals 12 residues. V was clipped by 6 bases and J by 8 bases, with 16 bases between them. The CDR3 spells CSVGGAAWGYTF. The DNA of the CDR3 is TGCAGCGTGGGAGGGGCGGCTTGGGGCTACACCTTC.

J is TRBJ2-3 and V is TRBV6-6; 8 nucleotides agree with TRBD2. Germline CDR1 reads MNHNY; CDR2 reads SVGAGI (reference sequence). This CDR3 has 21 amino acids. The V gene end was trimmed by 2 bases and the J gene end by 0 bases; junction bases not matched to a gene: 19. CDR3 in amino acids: CASSYPAAMGRGAPSTDTQYF. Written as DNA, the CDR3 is TGTGCCAGCAGTTACCCTGCTGCTATGGGGCGGGGGGCCCCAAGCACAGATACGCAGTATTTT.

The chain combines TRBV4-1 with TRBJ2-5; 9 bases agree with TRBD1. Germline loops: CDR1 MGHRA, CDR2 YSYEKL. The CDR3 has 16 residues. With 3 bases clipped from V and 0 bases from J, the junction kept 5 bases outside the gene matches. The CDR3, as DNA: TGCGCCAGCAGCCAGGGGACAGGGCCGTACCAAGAGACCCAGTACTTC. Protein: CASSQGTGPYQETQYF.

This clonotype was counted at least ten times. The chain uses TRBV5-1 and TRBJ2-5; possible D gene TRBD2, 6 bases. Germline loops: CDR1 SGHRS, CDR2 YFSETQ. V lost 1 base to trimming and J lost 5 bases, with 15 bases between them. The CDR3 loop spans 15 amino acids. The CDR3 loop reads CASSLLSSALETQYF. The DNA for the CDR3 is TGCGCCAGCAGCTTGTTGTCTAGCGCTCTCGAGACCCAGTACTTC.

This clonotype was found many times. CDR3 nucleotides: TGCGCCACCCGTCCTAGCGCGAACACCGGGGAGCTGTTTTTT. Translated, it gives CATRPSANTGELFF. The chain has TRBV5-1 and TRBJ2-2; a weak D match, TRBD2 (6 bases). In germline, CDR1 is SGHRS, CDR2 YFSETQ. This CDR3 has 14 amino acids. Trimming took 9 bases from V and 0 from J, leaving 12 bases between them.